This TCR beta chain originates from a study of blood T cell repertoires in COVID-19. Per the original data handling: Cell counts per sample came from amplifying reference gene primers. The data were produced by immunoSEQ multiplex PCR, yet TCRdb's version contains in-frame clones alone and is incomplete. Clonal size and the V and J genes are those of that table, whereas D and trimming came from the DNA. The sample has 70,000 or so clones, roughly 71% seen once; the top ten hold about 15%. CDR3 length: 13 residues. CDR1 is MNHEY and CDR2 is SVGEGT in the germline V gene. V shed 6 bases, J shed 14 bases, and the junction held 11 bases outside the gene matches. Patients at the Seattle site were enrolled during active infection and followed longitudinally.

The chain carries TRBV6-2 or TRBV6-3 and TRBJ2-1; TRBD2 aligns across 9 bases. This receptor was obtained from a man between 60 and 75 years old with COVID-19, enrolled during active disease. The sample consisted of peripheral blood. CDR3 DNA: TGTGCCAGCAGCCGAGCGGGGGGCCCGCGTGAGTTCTTC. Protein product: CASSRAGGPREFF.